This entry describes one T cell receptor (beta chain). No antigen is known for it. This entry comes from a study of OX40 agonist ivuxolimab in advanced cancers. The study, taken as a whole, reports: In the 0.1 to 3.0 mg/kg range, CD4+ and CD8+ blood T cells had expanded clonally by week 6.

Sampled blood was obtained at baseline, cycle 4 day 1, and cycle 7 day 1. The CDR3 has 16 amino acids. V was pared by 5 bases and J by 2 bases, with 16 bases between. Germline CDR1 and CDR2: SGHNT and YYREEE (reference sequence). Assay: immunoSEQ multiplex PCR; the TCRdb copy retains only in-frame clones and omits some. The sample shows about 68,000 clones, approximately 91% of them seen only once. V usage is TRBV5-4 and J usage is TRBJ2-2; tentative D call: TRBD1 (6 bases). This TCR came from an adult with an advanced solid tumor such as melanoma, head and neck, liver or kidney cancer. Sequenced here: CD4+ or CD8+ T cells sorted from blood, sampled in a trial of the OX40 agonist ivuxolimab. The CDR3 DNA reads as TGTGCCAGCAGTCGATGGGACACACCTAACACCGGGGAGCTGTTTTTT. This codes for CASSRWDTPNTGELFF. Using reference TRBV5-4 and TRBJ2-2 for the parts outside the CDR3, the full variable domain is ETGVTQSPTHLIKTRGQQVTLRCSSQSGHNTVSWYQQALGQGPQFIFQYYREEENGRGNFPPRFSGLQFPNYSSELNVNALELDDSALYLCASSRWDTPNTGELFFGEGSRLTVL.